This T cell receptor beta chain appears in the sequencing data of a study of blood T cell repertoires in COVID-19. The germline V gene encodes CDR1 ENHRY and CDR2 SYGVKD. The V segment lost 6 bases and the J segment 1 base; nucleotides outside the gene matches: 12. This CDR3 comprises 17 residues. Using immunoSEQ multiplex PCR, the repertoire was profiled, and TCRdb retains in-frame clones only, with some absent. Of roughly 52,000 clones in the sample, roughly 89% are singletons; the top ten hold 3% to 4.5%. Followed longitudinally, the Seattle patients had been enrolled during active infection. The sequence derives from a middle-aged man with COVID-19, enrolled during active disease. Sequencing input: peripheral blood. The chain carries TRBV10-3 and TRBJ2-5, with 9 bases identical to TRBD1. CDR3: CAIREDRGNSVQETQYF. In DNA, the CDR3 is TGTGCCATCAGAGAGGACAGGGGAAATTCGGTCCAAGAGACCCAGTACTTC.